This T cell receptor beta chain was observed in a study of vaccination and CD4 T cells after COVID-19. The CDR3 extends over 14 amino acids. Regarding treatment: approximately 9-day PBMC culture with coronavirus spike peptide pools or control peptides (ViraFEST assay). As to this clonotype: The antigen is undetermined.

Sequencing of cultured CD4+ T cell DNA used the Oncomine TCR Beta short-read assay. TCRdb analysed the PCR reads with MiXCR anew, one entry per CDR3 protein. In the table there are around 12,000 distinct CDR3 sequences, less than 60% of which are singletons. Sequenced sample: CD4+ T cells from blood, cultured in vitro. This chain joins TRBV12-1 and TRBJ2-2. TRBV12-1 is described as a pseudogene. The clonotype was recovered from a human donor who had recovered from COVID-19. The CDR3 region is CASSFLQRTGELFF. CDR3 bases: TGTGCCAGCAGCTTTCTCCAGCGCACTGGGGAGCTGTTTTTT.